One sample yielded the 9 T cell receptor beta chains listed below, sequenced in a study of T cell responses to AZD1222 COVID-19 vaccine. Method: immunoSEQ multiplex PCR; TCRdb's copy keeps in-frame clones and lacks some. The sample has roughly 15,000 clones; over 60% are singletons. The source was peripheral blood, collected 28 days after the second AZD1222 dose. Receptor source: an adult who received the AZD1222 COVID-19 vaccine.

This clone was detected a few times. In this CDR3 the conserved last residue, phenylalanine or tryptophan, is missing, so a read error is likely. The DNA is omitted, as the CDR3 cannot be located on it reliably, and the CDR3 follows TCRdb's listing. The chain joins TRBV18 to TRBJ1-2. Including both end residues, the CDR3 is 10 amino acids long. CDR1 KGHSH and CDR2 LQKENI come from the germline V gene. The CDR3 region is CASSPPHRSV.

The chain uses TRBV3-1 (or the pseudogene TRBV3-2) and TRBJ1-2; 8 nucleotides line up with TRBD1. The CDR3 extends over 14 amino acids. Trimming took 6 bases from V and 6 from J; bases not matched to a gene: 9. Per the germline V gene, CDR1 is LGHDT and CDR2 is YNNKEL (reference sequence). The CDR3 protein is CASSPRAGGHGYTF. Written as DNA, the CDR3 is TGTGCCAGCAGTCCAAGGGCAGGGGGCCATGGCTACACCTTC.

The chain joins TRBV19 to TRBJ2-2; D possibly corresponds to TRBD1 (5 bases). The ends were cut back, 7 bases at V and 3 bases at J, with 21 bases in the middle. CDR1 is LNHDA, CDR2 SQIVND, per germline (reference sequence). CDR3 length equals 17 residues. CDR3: CASTRAHGSSDTGELFF. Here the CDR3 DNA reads TGTGCCAGTACCAGGGCCCACGGCTCGTCGGACACCGGGGAGCTGTTTTTT. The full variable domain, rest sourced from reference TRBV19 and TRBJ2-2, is DGGITQSPKYLFRKEGQNVTLSCEQNLNHDAMYWYRQDPGQGLRLIYYSQIVNDFQKGDIAEGYSVSREKKESFPLTVTSAQKNPTAFYLCASTRAHGSSDTGELFFGEGSRLTVL.

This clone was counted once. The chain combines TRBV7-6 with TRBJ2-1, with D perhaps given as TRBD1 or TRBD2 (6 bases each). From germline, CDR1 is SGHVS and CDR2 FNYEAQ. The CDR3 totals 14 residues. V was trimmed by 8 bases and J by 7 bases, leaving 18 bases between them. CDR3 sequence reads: CASSGRRGSNEQFF. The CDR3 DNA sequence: TGTGCCAGCTCAGGGCGGAGGGGGTCGAATGAGCAGTTCTTC.

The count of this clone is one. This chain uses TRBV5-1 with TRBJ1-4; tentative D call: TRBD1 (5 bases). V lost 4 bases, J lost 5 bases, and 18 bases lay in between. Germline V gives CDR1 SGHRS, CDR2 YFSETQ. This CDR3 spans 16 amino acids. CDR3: CASSRGAQRENEKLFF. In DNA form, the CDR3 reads TGCGCCAGCAGCAGGGGCGCGCAGAGAGAGAATGAAAAACTGTTTTTT.

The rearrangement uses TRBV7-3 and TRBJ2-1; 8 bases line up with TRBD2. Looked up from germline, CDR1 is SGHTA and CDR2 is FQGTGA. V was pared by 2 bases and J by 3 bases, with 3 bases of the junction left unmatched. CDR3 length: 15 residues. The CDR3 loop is CASSLAGGFYNEQFF. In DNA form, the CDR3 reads TGTGCCAGCAGCTTAGCGGGGGGCTTCTACAATGAGCAGTTCTTC.

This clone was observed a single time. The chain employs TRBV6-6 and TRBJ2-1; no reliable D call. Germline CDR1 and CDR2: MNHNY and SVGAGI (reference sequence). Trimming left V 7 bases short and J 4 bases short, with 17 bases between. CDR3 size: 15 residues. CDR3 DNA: TGTGCCAGCACCATTACGGGTATGGGGTACAATGAGCAGTTCTTC. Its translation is CASTITGMGYNEQFF.

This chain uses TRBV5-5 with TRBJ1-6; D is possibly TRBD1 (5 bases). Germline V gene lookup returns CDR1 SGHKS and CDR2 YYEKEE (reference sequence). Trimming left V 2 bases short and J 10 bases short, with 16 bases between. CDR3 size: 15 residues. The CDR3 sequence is CASSFFGGFQSPLHF. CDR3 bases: TGTGCCAGCAGCTTCTTCGGGGGATTTCAATCACCCCTCCACTTT. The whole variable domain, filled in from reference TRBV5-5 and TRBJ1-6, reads DAGVTQSPTHLIKTRGQQVTLRCSPISGHKSVSWYQQVLGQGPQFIFQYYEKEERGRGNFPDRFSARQFPNYSSELNVNALLLGDSALYLCASSFFGGFQSPLHFGNGTRLTVT.

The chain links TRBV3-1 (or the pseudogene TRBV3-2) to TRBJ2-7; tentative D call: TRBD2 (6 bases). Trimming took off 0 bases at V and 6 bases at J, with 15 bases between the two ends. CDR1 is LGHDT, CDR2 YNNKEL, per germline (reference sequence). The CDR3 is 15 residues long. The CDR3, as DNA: TGTGCCAGCAGCCAAGACTGCGAGCGGGCCCCCGAGCAGTACTTC. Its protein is CASSQDCERAPEQYF.